The source of this T cell receptor beta chain is a study of CD8+ T cells in alopecia areata. Study results and limitations: Sharing of TCRs across patients appeared less clear than in mice, possibly for HLA-related reasons. Persistence during tofacitinib was seen for many expanded lesional clones in scalp and blood.

Extraction of RNA preceded its reverse transcription into cDNA, which served as the sequencing template. The table came from immunoSEQ multiplex PCR; TCRdb's copy has only in-frame clones and leaves some out. This repertoire shows 150,000 to 200,000 clones, under 80% found once; its top ten account for 1.3%. Treatment specified: oral pan-JAK inhibitor, 5-10 mg twice daily. Patients with alopecia areata provided lesional scalp punch biopsies as well as peripheral blood. CD4+ and CD8+ T cells were sorted from PBMCs stained for CD3, CD4 and CD8. As to this clone: The antigen is unknown.

The clonotype comes from a human donor with alopecia areata. This specimen consisted of CD4+ T cells sorted from blood, obtained at approximately week 50, from a patient treated with tofacitinib.

DNA for the CDR3: TGCGCCAGCAGCCCCCTTCGATCGGACAGGGGACACACCTACGAGCAGTACTTC. It codes for CASSPLRSDRGHTYEQYF. V is TRBV4-1 and J is TRBJ2-7; TRBD1 matches at 9 bases. V shed 4 bases and J 2 bases; nucleotides not matched to a gene: 15. There are 18 residues in the CDR3. CDR1 and CDR2 from the germline V gene are MGHRA and YSYEKL.